The clone carrying this TCR beta chain was recorded a few times. The antigen is unknown. Time point defined: patch test 1, 2 weeks after DPC sensitization. Treatment described: therapeutic diphenylcyclopropenone sensitization with weekly scalp DPC. The authors extracted total RNA from unfractionated whole blood. TCRdb itself ran the RACE reads through MiXCR, one entry per CDR3 protein. The sample has around 99,000 distinct CDR3 sequences, 9.5% to 15% seen once. V shed 4 bases and J 6 bases; nucleotides not matched to a gene: 9. Germline V gene sequence: CDR1 SGHRS, CDR2 YFSETQ. This CDR3 is built from 14 residues. The data originate from a study of human T cells and chemical hapten exposure. Study-level findings and limits: Against controls, expanded TCRs gave rise to significantly more large CDR3 similarity clusters. Counts of TCRs above 1 in 1000 frequency stayed unchanged with DPC sensitization.

Sequencing used whole blood, obtained in connection with sensitization to the hapten diphenylcyclopropenone (DPC). The sequence came from a middle-aged woman with alopecia areata. Some clones in this sample may be carry-over from other donors' samples. The chain is built from TRBV5-1 and TRBJ2-7, with 8 bases identical to TRBD1. The CDR3: CASSPGQGFSEQYF. In nucleotides, the CDR3 is TGCGCCAGCAGCCCCGGACAGGGATTCAGCGAGCAGTACTTC.